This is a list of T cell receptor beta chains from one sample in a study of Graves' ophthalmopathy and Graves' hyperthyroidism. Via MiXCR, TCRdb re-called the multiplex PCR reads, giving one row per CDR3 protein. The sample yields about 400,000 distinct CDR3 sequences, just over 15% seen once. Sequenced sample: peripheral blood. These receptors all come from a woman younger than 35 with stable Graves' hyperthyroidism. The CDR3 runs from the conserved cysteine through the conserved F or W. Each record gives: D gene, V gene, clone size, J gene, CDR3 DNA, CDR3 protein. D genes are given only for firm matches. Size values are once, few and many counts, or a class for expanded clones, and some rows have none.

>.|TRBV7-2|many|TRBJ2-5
TGTGCCAGCAGCTTAGGTGGATTCGGCGACCAAGAGACCCAGTACTTC
CASSLGGFGDQETQYF
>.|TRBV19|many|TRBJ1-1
TGTGCCAGTATCCTCGGAGGGACACTGAACACTGAAGCTTTCTTT
CASILGGTLNTEAFF
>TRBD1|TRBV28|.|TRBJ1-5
TGTGCCAGCCTTTTGACAGGGGGCAATCAGCCCCAGCATTTT
CASLLTGGNQPQHF
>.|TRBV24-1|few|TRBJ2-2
TGTGCCACCACCGTTACCGGGGAGCTGTTTTTT
CATTVTGELFF
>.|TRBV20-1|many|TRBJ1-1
TGCAGTGCTGTAAAGAATCCGGGACCCCGAATGAACACTGAAGCTTTCTTT
CSAVKNPGPRMNTEAFF
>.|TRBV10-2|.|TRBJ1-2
TGCGCCAGCAGTGACTTTAACTATGGCTACACCTTC
CASSDFNYGYTF
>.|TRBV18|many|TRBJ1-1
TGTGCCAGCTCCCTGCGGGAAGGGTACGGCCACACTGAAGCTTTCTTT
CASSLREGYGHTEAFF
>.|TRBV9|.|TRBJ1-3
TGTGCCAGCAGCGCAGCGCCGTACGCCTCTGGAAACACCATATATTTT
CASSAAPYASGNTIYF
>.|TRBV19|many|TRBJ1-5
TGTGCCAGTATTTCTAGGCCAGGGATAAGCAATCAGCCCCAGCATTTT
CASISRPGISNQPQHF
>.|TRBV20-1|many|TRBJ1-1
TGCAGTGCTAGAGATCAGGTCAGGGCGTACACTGAAGCTTTCTTT
CSARDQVRAYTEAFF
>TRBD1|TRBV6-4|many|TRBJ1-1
TGTGCCAGCAAAAGGTGGGGACAGGGGGGGATGAACACTGAAGCTTTCTTT
CASKRWGQGGMNTEAFF
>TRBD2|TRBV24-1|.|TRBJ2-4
TGTGCCACCAGTCATTCCGGGGGGTTCCAAAACATTCAGTACTTC
CATSHSGGFQNIQYF
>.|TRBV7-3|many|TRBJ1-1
TGTGCCAGCAGCTTAAAAACGATCGGGGGCCCCAACACTGAAGCTTTCTTT
CASSLKTIGGPNTEAFF
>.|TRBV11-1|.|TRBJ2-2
TGTGCCAGCAGCAACAGAACAGGGTTGTCGAACACCGGGGAGCTGTTTTTT
CASSNRTGLSNTGELFF
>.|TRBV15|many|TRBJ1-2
TGTGCCACCGGGGACGGGCCTAACTATGGCTACACCTTC
CATGDGPNYGYTF
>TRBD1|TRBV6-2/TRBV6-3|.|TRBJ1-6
TGTGCCAGCAGTTTCCGGGACAGGATGTACTATAATTCACCCCTCCACTTT
CASSFRDRMYYNSPLHF
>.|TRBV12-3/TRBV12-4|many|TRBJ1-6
TGTGCCAGCAGTATCCGGACGCATTCACCCCTCCACTTT
CASSIRTHSPLHF
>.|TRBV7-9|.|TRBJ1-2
TGTGCCCGCAGCTTGGCGGGACGTGACTATGGCTACACCTTC
CARSLAGRDYGYTF
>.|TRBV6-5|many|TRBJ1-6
TGTGCCAGCAGTTACGGGAGGGAACGTTCACCCCTCCACTTT
CASSYGRERSPLHF
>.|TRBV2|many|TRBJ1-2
TGTGCCAGCAGTACCCGGGGCCTCGTAGGAGGCTATGGCTACACCTTC
CASSTRGLVGGYGYTF
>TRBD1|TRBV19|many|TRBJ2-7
TGTGCCAGTAGTACTACAGAGGGGGCGCGGGCATACGAGCAGTACTTC
CASSTTEGARAYEQYF
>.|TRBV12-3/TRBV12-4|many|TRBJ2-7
TGTGCCAGCAGTGCTCCAGTTCGGGGGCCCTACGAGCAGTACTTC
CASSAPVRGPYEQYF
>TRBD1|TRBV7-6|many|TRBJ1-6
TGTGCCAGCAGCTTCTCGGACAGGGTCTCACCCCTCCACTTT
CASSFSDRVSPLHF
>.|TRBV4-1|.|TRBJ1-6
TGCGCCAGCAGCCAAGACGGAGAGGTGTCCCTCCACTTT
CASSQDGEVSLHF
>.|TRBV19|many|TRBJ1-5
TGTGCCAGTAGAGACGGCAATAGCAATCAGCCCCAGCATTTT
CASRDGNSNQPQHF
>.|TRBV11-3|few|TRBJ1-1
TGTGCCAGCAGCTTAGGGGTGACCCCAAACACTGAAGCTTTCTTT
CASSLGVTPNTEAFF
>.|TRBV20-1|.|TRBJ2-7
TGCAGTGCTAGGAGCCGGGACTTGAACACCTACGAGCAGTACTTC
CSARSRDLNTYEQYF
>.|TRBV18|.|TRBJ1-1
TGTGCCAGCTCACCAAAGGTTGGGGGGATGAACACTGAAGCTTTCTTT
CASSPKVGGMNTEAFF
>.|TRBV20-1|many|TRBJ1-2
TGCAGTGCTCGTTACGCGGGTAACTATGGCTACACCTTC
CSARYAGNYGYTF
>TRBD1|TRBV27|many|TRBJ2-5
TGTGCCAGCAGTCCCTCGACAGGGGTGGGGACCCAGTACTTC
CASSPSTGVGTQYF
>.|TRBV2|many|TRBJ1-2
TGTGCCAGCAGTGAAGCGCTTGTCCGAGATAACTATGGCTACACCTTC
CASSEALVRDNYGYTF
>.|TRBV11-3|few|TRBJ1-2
TGTGCCAGCAGCCCACCCGGACATAACTATGGCTACACCTTC
CASSPPGHNYGYTF
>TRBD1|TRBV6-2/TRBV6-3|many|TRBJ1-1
TGTGCCAGCAGTTACTCGATCGGGACAGCGAACACTGAAGCTTTCTTT
CASSYSIGTANTEAFF
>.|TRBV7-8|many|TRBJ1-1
TGTGCCAGCAGCTCCGATAGGGTTTGGAACACTGAAGCTTTCTTT
CASSSDRVWNTEAFF
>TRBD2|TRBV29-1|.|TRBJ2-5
TGCAGCGTTTCGGCTAGCGGGGGGCAAGGGACCCAGTACTTC
CSVSASGGQGTQYF
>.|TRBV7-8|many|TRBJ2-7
TGTGCCAGCAGCCCAAGAGCAGGGGCCCTTCTTCGGGAGCAGTACTTC
CASSPRAGALLREQYF
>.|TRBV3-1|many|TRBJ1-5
TGTGCCAGCAGCCTAAGAAGGGCCAACCATCAGCCCCAGCATTTT
CASSLRRANHQPQHF
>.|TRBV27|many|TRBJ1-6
TGTGCCAGCAGTCCGTGGACATCTAATTCACCCCTCCACTTT
CASSPWTSNSPLHF
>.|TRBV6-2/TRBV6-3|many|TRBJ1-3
TGTGCCAGCAGAACCGACGGGGGAAACACCATATATTTT
CASRTDGGNTIYF
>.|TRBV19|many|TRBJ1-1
TGTGCCAGTAGGTTCGGGGGCACTGAAGCTTTCTTT
CASRFGGTEAFF
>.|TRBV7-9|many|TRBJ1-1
TGTGCCAGCAGCTTATTTTCGAGCGGGACTGAAGCTTTCTTT
CASSLFSSGTEAFF
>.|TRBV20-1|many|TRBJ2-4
TGCAGTGCTAGAGATCCCGACAAAAACATTCAGTACTTC
CSARDPDKNIQYF